The 18 T cell receptor beta chains below were found in one sample sequenced in a study of blood T cells in healthy people across ages. Together with a sample-barcoded 5' primer, a J-beta primer mix was included in a second PCR lasting about 6 to 11 cycles. MiXCR, applied by TCRdb to the 5' RACE reads, yields one record per CDR3 protein. In the table there are around 670,000 distinct CDR3 sequences, roughly 31% of which are singletons. Input material: blood. The source of these receptors is a woman over 75 in good health.

The chain joins TRBV29-1 to TRBJ1-1; 11 bases line up with TRBD1. V shed 8 bases, J shed 4 bases, and the junction held 9 bases outside the gene matches. The V gene's germline CDR1 is SQVTM and CDR2 ANQGSEA. This CDR3 has 14 residues. The CDR3 sequence is CSTGQGARGTEAFF. The CDR3, as DNA: TGCAGCACCGGACAGGGGGCGCGCGGCACTGAAGCTTTCTTT.

In its sample, this clonotype was seen many times. This chain connects TRBV18 to TRBJ1-2; weak D call: TRBD1 (5 bases). The length of the CDR3 is 14 residues. Germline CDR1 reads KGHSH; CDR2 reads LQKENI. The V and J ends lost 5 bases and 3 bases respectively, with 13 bases between them. Here the CDR3 reads CASSFTREDYGYTF. The CDR3 region has the DNA TGTGCCAGCTCATTCACCAGGGAGGACTATGGCTACACCTTC.

This clonotype was picked up a small number of times. This chain uses TRBV28 with TRBJ2-6; TRBD2 is a possible D gene (6 bases). Trimming shortened V by 8 bases and J by 0 bases, and 11 bases separated the two germline ends. This CDR3 has 15 residues. Germline V gene data show CDR1 as MDHEN and CDR2 as SYDVKM. This chain's CDR3 is CASRGLNSGANVLTF. The CDR3 nucleotides read TGTGCCAGCCGCGGACTAAACTCTGGGGCCAACGTCCTGACTTTC.

There are many counts of this clonotype. V usage is TRBV5-1 and J usage is TRBJ2-7; 8 bases are shared with TRBD2. Germline V gene lookup returns CDR1 SGHRS and CDR2 YFSETQ. The CDR3 has 17 amino acids. J was trimmed by 5 bases and V by 0 bases; bases with no gene match: 13. The CDR3 spells CASSLGQRGRPRDEQYF. For the CDR3, the DNA is TGCGCCAGCAGCTTGGGCCAGCGGGGGCGGCCTAGGGACGAGCAGTACTTC.

V is TRBV3-1 and J is TRBJ1-4; D unresolved. Germline CDR1 and CDR2: LGHDT and YNNKEL (reference sequence). CDR3 size: 12 residues. V lost 0 bases and J 11 bases, leaving 7 bases between the germline ends. The CDR3 protein is CASSQDPSKLFF. CDR3 nucleotide sequence: TGTGCCAGCAGCCAAGATCCGAGCAAACTGTTTTTT.

For this clonotype: This may stem from a read error, because a much larger clone lies one nucleotide away. This chain links TRBV5-1 with TRBJ2-7, with D perhaps TRBD2 (5 bases). Germline V gene lookup returns CDR1 SGHRS and CDR2 YFSETQ. The CDR3 length is 16 residues. This CDR3 is CASNLRARGRTYEQYF. As DNA, the CDR3 is TGCGCCAGCAACTTGAGGGCTCGAGGCAGAACCTACGAGCAGTACTTC.

This clonotype was recorded a few times. The chain combines TRBV5-6 with TRBJ1-4; D is unclear. This CDR3 is 16 amino acids long. Germline V gives CDR1 SGHDT, CDR2 YYEEEE. Deletions cut 0 bases from V and 4 bases from J, with 13 bases between. CDR3 nucleotide sequence: TGTGCCAGCAGCTTGGCCCTTTGGCCGATTAATGAAAAACTGTTTTTT. Translation: CASSLALWPINEKLFF.

The genes are TRBV12-3 or TRBV12-4 and TRBJ2-7; 11 bases agree with TRBD2. V lost 1 base and J lost 6; bases outside the gene matches: 5. The CDR3 has 15 residues. In DNA form, the CDR3 reads TGTGCCAGCAGTTTAGATAGCGGGAGGGCCGGCGAGCAGTACTTC. Translating it yields CASSLDSGRAGEQYF.

This clonotype occurred many times. The chain couples TRBV20-1 to TRBJ2-1; no firm D call. Germline lookup yields CDR1 DFQATT and CDR2 SNEGSKA (reference sequence). The CDR3 is made up of 11 amino acids. The V and J ends lost 5 bases and 9 bases respectively, with 11 bases between them. The CDR3 bases are TGCAGTGCTCAGATAGTGGCTGAGCAGTTCTTC. Amino acid sequence: CSAQIVAEQFF.

This clonotype was recorded a few times. The J gene is TRBJ2-7, the V gene TRBV2; TRBD2 matches 11 bases. This CDR3 contains 14 residues. V was pared by 8 bases and J by 7 bases, with 10 bases of the junction left unmatched. The germline CDR1 and CDR2 sequences are SNHLY and FYNNEI. The CDR3 loop is CASRGTSGSGEQYF. CDR3 bases: TGTGCCAGCCGGGGGACTAGCGGAAGCGGTGAGCAGTACTTC.

About this clonotype: No conserved phenylalanine or tryptophan ends this CDR3, so it is likely a read error. This sequence joins TRBV2 and TRBJ1-4; D call uncertain. This CDR3 is built from 12 residues. The germline V gene encodes CDR1 SNHLY and CDR2 FYNNEI. The ends were cut back, 6 bases at V and 8 bases at J, with 10 bases in the middle. The CDR3 sequence is CASRQPNEKLFL. Written as DNA, the CDR3 is TGTGCCAGCAGGCAGCCCAACGAAAAACTGTTTCTT.

This clonotype showed up many times. V usage is TRBV23-1 and J usage is TRBJ2-4; 8 nucleotides agree with TRBD2. TRBV23-1 is an open reading frame, and its role is uncertain. Trimming removed 1 base from V and 0 bases from J; junction bases left unmatched: 8. This CDR3 region has 18 residues. The CDR3 region has the DNA TGCGCCAGCAGTCAATGGGAGCGGGGGACCCTAGCCAAAAACATTCAGTACTTC. Translation gives CASSQWERGTLAKNIQYF.

A single count supports this clonotype. The CDR3 DNA reads as TGTGCCAGCAGCTCGCGGCGACAGGGAGGGGATGGCTACACCTTC. Its translation: CASSSRRQGGDGYTF. The J gene is TRBJ1-2, the V gene TRBV7-9; 7 bases are a match to TRBD1. Germline CDR1 SEHNR, CDR2 FQNEAQ (reference sequence). V dropped 4 bases and J dropped 6; count of bases not matched to a gene: 11. The CDR3 is made up of 15 amino acids.

This clonotype was found many times. The CDR3 nucleotides read TGCGCCAGCAGCCGGATCGGGACAGTCAATTCACCCCTCCACTTT. Protein: CASSRIGTVNSPLHF. The V gene is TRBV5-1, the J gene TRBJ1-6; TRBD1 aligns across 7 bases. The CDR3 extends over 15 amino acids. Germline V lookup: CDR1 SGHRS, CDR2 YFSETQ. Unmatched junction bases numbered 8, after V lost 4 bases and J lost 7 bases.

This clonotype appeared a few times. The V call is TRBV20-1, the J call TRBJ1-2; 7 bases match TRBD1. Trimming at V came to 5 bases and at J to 1 base, leaving 4 bases not matched to a gene. The CDR3 has 13 amino acids. CDR1 and CDR2 from the germline V gene are DFQATT and SNEGSKA (reference sequence). CDR3 in amino acids: CSAETGLNYGYTF. The CDR3, as DNA: TGCAGTGCTGAGACAGGGCTTAACTATGGCTACACCTTC.

Comments on this clonotype: A read error may explain this, as a much larger clone is one base away. This chain connects TRBV18 to TRBJ2-7, with 8 positions matching TRBD2. The germline gives CDR1 KGHSH, CDR2 LQKENI. The CDR3 contains 16 residues. CDR3 region: CASSPIRTSPTYGQYF. The CDR3 DNA is TGTGCCAGCTCACCCATCAGGACTAGCCCTACCTACGGGCAGTACTTC. The complete variable domain, with remaining parts taken from reference TRBV18 and TRBJ2-7, reads NAGVMQNPRHLVRRRGQEARLRCSPMKGHSHVYWYRQLPEEGLKFMVYLQKENIIDESGMPKERFSAEFPKEGPSILRIQQVVRGDSAAYFCASSPIRTSPTYGQYFGPGTRLTVT.

This clonotype was seen repeatedly, ten times or more. This sequence joins TRBV5-1 and TRBJ2-1; 7 bases are a match to TRBD1. Germline values: CDR1 SGHRS, CDR2 YFSETQ. The CDR3 is 15 amino acids. V shed 2 bases, J shed 5 bases, and the junction held 7 bases outside the gene matches. The CDR3 DNA follows: TGCGCCAGCAGCTTAATTACGGGACAGAACAATGAGCAGTTCTTC. Translating it yields CASSLITGQNNEQFF. Together with reference TRBV5-1 and TRBJ2-1, the CDR3 gives the full variable domain: KAGVTQTPRYLIKTRGQQVTLSCSPISGHRSVSWYQQTPGQGLQFLFEYFSETQRNKGNFPGRFSGRQFSNSRSEMNVSTLELGDSALYLCASSLITGQNNEQFFGPGTRLTVL.

This clonotype was seen repeatedly, ten times or more. The rearrangement joins TRBV5-6 to TRBJ2-5; the D gene is possibly TRBD1 (6 bases). V was trimmed by 5 bases and J by 4 bases, leaving 12 bases between them. CDR1 and CDR2 (germline): SGHDT, YYEEEE. This CDR3 has 13 residues. The CDR3 nucleotides are TGTGCCAGCAGTTCGTACAGGGTAGAGACCCAGTACTTC. Translated, it gives CASSSYRVETQYF.